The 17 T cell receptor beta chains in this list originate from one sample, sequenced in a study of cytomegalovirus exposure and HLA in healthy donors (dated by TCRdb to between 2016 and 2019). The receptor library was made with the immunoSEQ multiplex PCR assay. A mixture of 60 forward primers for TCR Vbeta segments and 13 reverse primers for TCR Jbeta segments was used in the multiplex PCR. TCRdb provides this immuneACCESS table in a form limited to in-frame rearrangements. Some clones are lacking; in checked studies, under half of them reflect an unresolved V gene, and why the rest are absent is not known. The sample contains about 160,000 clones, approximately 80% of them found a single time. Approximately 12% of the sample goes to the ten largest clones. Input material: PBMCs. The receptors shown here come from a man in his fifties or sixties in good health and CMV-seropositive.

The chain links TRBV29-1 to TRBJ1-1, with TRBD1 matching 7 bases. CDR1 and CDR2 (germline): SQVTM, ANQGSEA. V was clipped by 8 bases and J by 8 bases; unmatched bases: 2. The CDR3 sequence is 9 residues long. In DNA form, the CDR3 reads TGCAGCTCGGACAGGGAAGCTTTCTTT. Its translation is CSSDREAFF.

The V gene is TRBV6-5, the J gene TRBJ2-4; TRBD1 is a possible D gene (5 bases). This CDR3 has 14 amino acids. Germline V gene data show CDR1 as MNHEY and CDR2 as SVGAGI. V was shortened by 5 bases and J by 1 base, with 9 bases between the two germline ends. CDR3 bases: TGTGCCAGCAGTCAGGGTATGGCCAAAAACATTCAGTACTTC. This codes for CASSQGMAKNIQYF.

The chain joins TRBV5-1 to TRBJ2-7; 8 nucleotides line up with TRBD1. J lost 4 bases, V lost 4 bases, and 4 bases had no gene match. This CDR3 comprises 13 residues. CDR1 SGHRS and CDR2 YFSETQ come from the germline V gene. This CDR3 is CASSRDRSYEQYF. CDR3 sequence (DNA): TGCGCCAGCAGCCGGGACAGGAGTTACGAGCAGTACTTC.

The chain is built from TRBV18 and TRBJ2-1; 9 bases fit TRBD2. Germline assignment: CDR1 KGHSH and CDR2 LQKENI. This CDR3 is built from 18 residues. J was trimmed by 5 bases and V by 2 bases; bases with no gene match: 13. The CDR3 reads CASSPMDKGASGDNEQFF. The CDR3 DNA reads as TGTGCCAGCTCACCAATGGATAAAGGAGCTAGCGGGGACAATGAGCAGTTCTTC.

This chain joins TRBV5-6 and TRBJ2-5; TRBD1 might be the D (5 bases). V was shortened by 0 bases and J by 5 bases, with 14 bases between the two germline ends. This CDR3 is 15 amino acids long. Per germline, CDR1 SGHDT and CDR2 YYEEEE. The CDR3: CASSLAGREGETQYF. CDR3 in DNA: TGTGCCAGCAGCTTGGCGGGCAGGGAAGGCGAGACCCAGTACTTC.

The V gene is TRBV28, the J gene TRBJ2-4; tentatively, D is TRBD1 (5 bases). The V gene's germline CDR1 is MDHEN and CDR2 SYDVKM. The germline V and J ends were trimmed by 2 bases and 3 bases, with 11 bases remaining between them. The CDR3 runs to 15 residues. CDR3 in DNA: TGTGCCAGCAGTTTACAGGGTTCGGTCAAAAACATTCAGTACTTC. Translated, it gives CASSLQGSVKNIQYF.

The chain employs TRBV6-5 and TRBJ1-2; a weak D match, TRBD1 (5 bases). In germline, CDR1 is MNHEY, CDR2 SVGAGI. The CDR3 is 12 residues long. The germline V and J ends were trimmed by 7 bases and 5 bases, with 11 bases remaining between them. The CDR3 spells CASTMAGYGYTF. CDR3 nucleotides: TGTGCCAGCACCATGGCAGGGTATGGCTACACCTTC.

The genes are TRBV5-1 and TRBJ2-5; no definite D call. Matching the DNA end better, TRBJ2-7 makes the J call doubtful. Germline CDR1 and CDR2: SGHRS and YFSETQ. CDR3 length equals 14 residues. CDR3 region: CASSLDPQTYEQYF. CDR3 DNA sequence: TGCGCCAGCAGCTTAGATCCTCAAACCTACGAGCAGTACTTC.

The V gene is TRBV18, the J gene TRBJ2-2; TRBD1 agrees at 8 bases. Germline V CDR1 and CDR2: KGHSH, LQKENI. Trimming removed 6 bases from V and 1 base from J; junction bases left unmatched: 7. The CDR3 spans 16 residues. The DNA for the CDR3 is TGTGCCAGCTCGACATCCGGGACAGGGAACACCGGGGAGCTGTTTTTT. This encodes CASSTSGTGNTGELFF.

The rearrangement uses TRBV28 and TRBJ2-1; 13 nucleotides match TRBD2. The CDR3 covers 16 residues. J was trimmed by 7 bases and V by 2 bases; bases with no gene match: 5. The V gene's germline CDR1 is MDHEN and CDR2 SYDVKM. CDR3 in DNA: TGTGCCAGCAGTTTACTGGGACTAGCGGGGATTAATGAGCAGTTCTTC. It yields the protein CASSLLGLAGINEQFF.

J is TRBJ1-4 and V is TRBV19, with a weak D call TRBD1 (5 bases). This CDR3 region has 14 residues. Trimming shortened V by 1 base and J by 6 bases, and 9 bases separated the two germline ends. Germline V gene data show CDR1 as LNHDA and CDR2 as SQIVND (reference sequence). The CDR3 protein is CASSIADRHEKLFF. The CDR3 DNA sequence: TGTGCCAGTAGTATAGCCGACAGACATGAAAAACTGTTTTTT.

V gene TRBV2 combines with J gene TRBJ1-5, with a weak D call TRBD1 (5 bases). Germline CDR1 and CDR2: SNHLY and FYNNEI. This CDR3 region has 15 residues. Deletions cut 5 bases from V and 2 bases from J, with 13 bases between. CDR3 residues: CASSKGRFGNQPQHF. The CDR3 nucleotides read TGTGCCAGCAGTAAGGGGAGGTTTGGCAATCAGCCCCAGCATTTT.

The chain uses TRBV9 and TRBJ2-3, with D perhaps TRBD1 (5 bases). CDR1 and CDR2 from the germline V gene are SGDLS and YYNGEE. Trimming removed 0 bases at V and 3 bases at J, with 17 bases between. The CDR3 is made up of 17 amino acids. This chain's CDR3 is CASSVGGGSSGTDTQYF. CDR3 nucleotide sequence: TGTGCCAGCAGCGTAGGGGGTGGGTCCTCAGGGACAGATACGCAGTATTTT.

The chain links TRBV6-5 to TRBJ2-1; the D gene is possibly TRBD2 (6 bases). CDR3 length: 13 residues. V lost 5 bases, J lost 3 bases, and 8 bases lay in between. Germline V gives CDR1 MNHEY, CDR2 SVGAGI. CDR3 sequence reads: CASSETSYNEQFF. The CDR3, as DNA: TGTGCCAGCAGTGAGACTAGCTACAATGAGCAGTTCTTC.

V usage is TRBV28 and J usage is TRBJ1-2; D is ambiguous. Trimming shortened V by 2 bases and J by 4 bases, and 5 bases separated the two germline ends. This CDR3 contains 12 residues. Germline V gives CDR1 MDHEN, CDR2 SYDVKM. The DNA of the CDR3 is TGTGCCAGCAGTTTAACAGTCTATGGCTACACCTTC. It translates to CASSLTVYGYTF.

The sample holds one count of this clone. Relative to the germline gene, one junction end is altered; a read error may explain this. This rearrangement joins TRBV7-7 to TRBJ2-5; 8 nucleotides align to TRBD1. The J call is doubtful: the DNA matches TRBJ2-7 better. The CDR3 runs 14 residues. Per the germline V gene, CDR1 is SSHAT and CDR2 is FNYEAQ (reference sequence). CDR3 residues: CASSLAGGRDEQYF. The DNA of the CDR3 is TGTGCTAGCAGCTTGGCAGGGGGCCGGGACGAGCAGTACTTC.

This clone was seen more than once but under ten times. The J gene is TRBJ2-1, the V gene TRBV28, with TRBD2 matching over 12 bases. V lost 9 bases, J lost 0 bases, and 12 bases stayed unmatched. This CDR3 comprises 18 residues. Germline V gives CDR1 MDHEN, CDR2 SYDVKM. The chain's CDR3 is CASKTSGGQFSSYNEQFF. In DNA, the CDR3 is TGTGCCAGTAAGACTAGCGGGGGACAATTCAGCTCCTACAATGAGCAGTTCTTC.